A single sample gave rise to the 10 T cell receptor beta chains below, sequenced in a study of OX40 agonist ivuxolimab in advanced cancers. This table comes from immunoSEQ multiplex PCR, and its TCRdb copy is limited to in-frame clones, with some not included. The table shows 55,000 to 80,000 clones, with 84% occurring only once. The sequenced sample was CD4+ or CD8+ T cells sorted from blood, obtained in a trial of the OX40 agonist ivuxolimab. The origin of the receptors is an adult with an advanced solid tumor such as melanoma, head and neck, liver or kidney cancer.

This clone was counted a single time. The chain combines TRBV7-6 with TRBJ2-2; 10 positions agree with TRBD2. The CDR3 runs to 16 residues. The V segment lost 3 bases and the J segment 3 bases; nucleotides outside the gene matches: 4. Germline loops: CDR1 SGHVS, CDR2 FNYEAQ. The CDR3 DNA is TGTGCCAGCAGCTTTACTAGCGGGGCGCACACCGGGGAGCTGTTTTTT. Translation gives CASSFTSGAHTGELFF.

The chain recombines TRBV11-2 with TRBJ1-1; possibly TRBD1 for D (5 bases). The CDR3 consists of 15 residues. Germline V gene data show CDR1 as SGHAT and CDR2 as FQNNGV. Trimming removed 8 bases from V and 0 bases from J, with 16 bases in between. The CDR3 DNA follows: TGTGCCAGCCTGGGGCCGGGCGAAATGAACACTGAAGCTTTCTTT. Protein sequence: CASLGPGEMNTEAFF.

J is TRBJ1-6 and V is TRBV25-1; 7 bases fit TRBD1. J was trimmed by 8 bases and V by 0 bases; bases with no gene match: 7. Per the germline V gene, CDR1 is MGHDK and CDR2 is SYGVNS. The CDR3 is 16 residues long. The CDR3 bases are TGTGCCAGCAGTGAATACTGGCCAGGGGGTGATTCACCCCTCCACTTT. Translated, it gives CASSEYWPGGDSPLHF. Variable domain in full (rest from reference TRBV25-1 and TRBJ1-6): EADIYQTPRYLVIGTGKKITLECSQTMGHDKMYWYQQDPGMELHLIHYSYGVNSTEKGDLSSESTVSRIRTEHFPLTLESARPSHTSQYLCASSEYWPGGDSPLHFGNGTRLTVT.

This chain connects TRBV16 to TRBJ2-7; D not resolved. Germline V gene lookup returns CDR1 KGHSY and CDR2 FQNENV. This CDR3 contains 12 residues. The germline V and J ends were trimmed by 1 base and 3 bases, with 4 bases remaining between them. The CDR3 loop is CASSQLSYEQYF. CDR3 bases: TGTGCCAGCAGCCAATTGAGCTACGAGCAGTACTTC.

CDR3 sequence (DNA): TGTGCCAGCAGTGCGGGACAAGTGCGAGATACGCAGTATTTT. Translating gives CASSAGQVRDTQYF. The gene calls are TRBV6-1 and TRBJ2-3; D may be TRBD1 (6 bases). The CDR3 is 14 residues long. Germline values: CDR1 MNHNS, CDR2 SASEGT. The ends were cut back, 4 bases at V and 5 bases at J, with 13 bases in the middle.

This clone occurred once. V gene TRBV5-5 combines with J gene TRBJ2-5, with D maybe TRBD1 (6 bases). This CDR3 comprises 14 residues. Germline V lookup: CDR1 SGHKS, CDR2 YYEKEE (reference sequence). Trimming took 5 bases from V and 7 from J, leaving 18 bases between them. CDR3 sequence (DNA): TGTGCCAGCAGACACCGGGACACCCTTTGGACCCAGTACTTC. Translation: CASRHRDTLWTQYF.

The CDR3 spells CASSQQTGGGYEQYF. Here the CDR3 DNA reads TGCGCCAGCAGCCAGCAAACAGGGGGCGGATACGAGCAGTACTTC. The chain carries TRBV4-1 and TRBJ2-7; the match to TRBD1 covers 9 bases. The CDR3 loop spans 15 amino acids. Trimming removed 3 bases from V and 4 bases from J; junction bases left unmatched: 7. CDR1 MGHRA and CDR2 YSYEKL come from the germline V gene.

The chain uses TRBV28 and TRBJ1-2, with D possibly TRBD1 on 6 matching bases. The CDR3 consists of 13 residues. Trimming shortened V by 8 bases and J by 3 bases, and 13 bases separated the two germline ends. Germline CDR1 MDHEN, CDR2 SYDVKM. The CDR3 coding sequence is TGTGCCAGCGACAACAGGGAAGACTATGGCTACACCTTC. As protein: CASDNREDYGYTF.

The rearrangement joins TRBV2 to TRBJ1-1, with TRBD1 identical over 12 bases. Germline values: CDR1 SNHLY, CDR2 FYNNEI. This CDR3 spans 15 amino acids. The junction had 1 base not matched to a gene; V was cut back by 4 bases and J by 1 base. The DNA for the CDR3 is TGTGCCAGCAGTGGGGACAGGGGGCCGAACACTGAAGCTTTCTTT. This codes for CASSGDRGPNTEAFF.

CDR3 sequence reads: CASSLGTSEKLFF. CDR3 bases: TGCGCCAGCAGCTTGGGGACGTCCGAAAAACTGTTTTTT. The V call is TRBV5-1, the J call TRBJ1-4; D not certain. Germline lookup yields CDR1 SGHRS and CDR2 YFSETQ. V was clipped by 0 bases and J by 8 bases, with 8 bases between them. CDR3 length: 13 amino acids.